The 21 T cell receptor beta chains given below trace back to one sample, sequenced in a study of beta chain features in type 1 diabetes. Reverse transcription of all isolated RNA meant that expressed TCRB transcripts were sequenced. Sequenced by immunoSEQ multiplex PCR; TCRdb stores in-frame clones only, minus some. The sample holds roughly 170,000 clones; less than 15% are singletons and the top ten take approximately 0.64%. Specimen: central memory CD4+ T cells from blood. These receptors were obtained from a woman in her late teens or twenties in good health.

There are a few counts of this clone. V gene TRBV7-2 combines with J gene TRBJ2-7, with 7 bases aligning to TRBD2. The V segment lost 2 bases and the J segment 0 bases; nucleotides outside the gene matches: 4. The CDR3 is 15 amino acids. Looked up from germline, CDR1 is SGHTA and CDR2 is FQGNSA. CDR3 sequence reads: CASSLSGGSSYEQYF. The CDR3 DNA reads TGTGCCAGCAGCTTAAGCGGCGGGAGCTCCTACGAGCAGTACTTC.

This clone was counted between two and nine times. The chain recombines TRBV18 with TRBJ1-1, with D perhaps matching TRBD1 (5 bases). The CDR3 runs 15 residues. Germline CDR1 and CDR2: KGHSH and LQKENI. Trimming removed 3 bases from V and 3 bases from J, with 14 bases in between. CDR3 in DNA: TGTGCCAGCTCACCGAGTTTGCGCAGGGACACTGAAGCTTTCTTT. Translated, it gives CASSPSLRRDTEAFF. The full variable domain, its missing parts supplied by reference TRBV18 and TRBJ1-1, is NAGVMQNPRHLVRRRGQEARLRCSPMKGHSHVYWYRQLPEEGLKFMVYLQKENIIDESGMPKERFSAEFPKEGPSILRIQQVVRGDSAAYFCASSPSLRRDTEAFFGQGTRLTVV.

This clone was picked up a small number of times. The chain recombines TRBV28 with TRBJ2-6, with D possibly TRBD2 on 6 matching bases. The CDR3 is made up of 13 amino acids. Germline V gene lookup returns CDR1 MDHEN and CDR2 SYDVKM. Here the CDR3 DNA reads TGTGCGTCATGGGAGGCCGGGGCCAACGTCCTGACTTTC. This sequence encodes CASWEAGANVLTF.

V gene TRBV30 combines with J gene TRBJ1-1; no definite D call. The CDR3 is made up of 12 amino acids. CDR1 GTSNPN and CDR2 SVGIG come from the germline V gene (reference sequence). Trimming pared 3 bases from V and 10 bases from J, leaving 15 bases between. The CDR3 DNA sequence: TGTGCCTGGAGCCCGCAGACTGAGGGAGCTTTCTTT. This codes for CAWSPQTEGAFF.

Remarks on this clone: At one of its ends the junction is not consistent with the germline gene, which may arise from a read error. The V call is TRBV7-8, the J call TRBJ1-2; the D gene is possibly TRBD1 (6 bases). Germline assignment: CDR1 SGHVS and CDR2 FQNEAQ. The CDR3 contains 15 residues. Written as DNA, the CDR3 is TGTGCCAGCAGCTTAGCGCTAGAGAAGACAGGTTCCCTATCCTTC. Amino acids: CASSLALEKTGSLSF.

The table lists this clone with a few counts. V and J are TRBV29-1 and TRBJ2-2; TRBD2 might be the D (6 bases). Germline CDR1 is SQVTM and CDR2 is ANQGSEA. V dropped 7 bases and J dropped 5 bases, with 17 bases sitting between them. The CDR3 consists of 14 residues. CDR3 sequence: CSARAGTVTGELFF. CDR3 nucleotide sequence: TGCAGCGCCCGGGCCGGGACTGTGACCGGGGAGCTGTTTTTT.

The gene calls are TRBV27 and TRBJ2-1; 8 bases align to TRBD2. CDR1 and CDR2 from the germline V gene are MNHEY and SMNVEV (reference sequence). The CDR3 loop spans 15 amino acids. The V segment lost 7 bases and the J segment 5 bases; nucleotides outside the gene matches: 10. As DNA, the CDR3 is TGTGCCAGCACCTCCCAGGGACTAGGGAACAATGAGCAGTTCTTC. It is translated as CASTSQGLGNNEQFF.

The sample holds a few counts of this clone. V gene TRBV5-1 combines with J gene TRBJ2-1; D might be TRBD1 (5 bases). Trimming stripped 4 bases from V and 8 bases from J, with 22 bases between. The CDR3 contains 16 residues. Per the germline V gene, CDR1 is SGHRS and CDR2 is YFSETQ. CDR3 sequence: CASSPQPREQEDEQFF. CDR3 DNA: TGCGCCAGCAGCCCACAGCCCAGGGAACAGGAAGATGAGCAGTTCTTC.

This clone turned up a few times. V gene TRBV6-4 combines with J gene TRBJ2-1; a weak D match, TRBD2 (5 bases). Trimming took off 4 bases at V and 1 base at J, with 14 bases between the two ends. The germline gives CDR1 MRHNA, CDR2 SNTAGT. The CDR3 length is 16 residues. CDR3 region: CASSVEGVVSYNEQFF. For the CDR3, the DNA is TGTGCCAGCAGTGTAGAGGGAGTAGTGTCCTACAATGAGCAGTTCTTC.

This clone was counted a few times. The rearrangement joins TRBV28 to TRBJ2-5, with 7 bases identical to TRBD1. J gave up 0 bases and V 4 bases, and 5 bases lay outside the gene matches. From germline, CDR1 is MDHEN and CDR2 SYDVKM. This CDR3 has 15 residues. CDR3 in amino acids: CASSSGTVYQETQYF. CDR3 bases: TGTGCCAGCAGTTCGGGGACAGTGTACCAAGAGACCCAGTACTTC.

This clone appeared a few times. The chain joins TRBV28 to TRBJ1-1; no clear D gene. Germline-derived CDR1 and CDR2 are MDHEN and SYDVKM. Trimming removed 2 bases at V and 12 bases at J, with 13 bases between. The CDR3 consists of 12 residues. The CDR3 sequence: CASSLGGVRTFF. DNA for the CDR3: TGTGCCAGCAGTTTAGGCGGGGTTAGGACTTTCTTT.

This clone was detected a few times. The V call is TRBV7-2, the J call TRBJ2-4, with TRBD2 matching 12 bases. The CDR3 contains 18 residues. Losses at the gene ends were 5 bases for V and 6 bases for J; bases not matched to a gene: 14. The V gene's germline CDR1 is SGHTA and CDR2 FQGNSA. The CDR3 sequence: CASSPNPTTSGSRNIQYF. In DNA, the CDR3 is TGTGCCAGCAGCCCTAATCCGACGACTAGCGGGAGCCGAAACATTCAGTACTTC.

The chain has TRBV7-3 and TRBJ2-1, with TRBD2 matching 9 bases. The CDR3 has 15 amino acids. CDR1 is SGHTA, CDR2 FQGTGA, per germline. The V segment lost 3 bases and the J segment 6 bases; nucleotides outside the gene matches: 6. Here the CDR3 reads CASSFGEAGGNEQFF. DNA for the CDR3: TGTGCCAGCAGCTTTGGGGAAGCGGGAGGCAATGAGCAGTTCTTC.

In this sample, this clone turned up a few times. This chain uses TRBV27 with TRBJ2-2, with a possible D match to TRBD2 (5 bases). The CDR3 runs to 13 residues. Germline CDR1 is MNHEY and CDR2 is SMNVEV (reference sequence). V lost 6 bases and J lost 4, with 9 bases in between. Here the CDR3 DNA reads TGTGCCAGCAGACTAGTGGTCACCGGGGAGCTGTTTTTT. Translated: CASRLVVTGELFF.

The sample holds a few counts of this clone. The V and J genes are TRBV9 and TRBJ1-4; no reliable D call. The CDR3 extends over 16 amino acids. Per germline, CDR1 SGDLS and CDR2 YYNGEE. V lost 3 bases and J 4 bases, leaving 16 bases between the germline ends. The CDR3 region is CASSAHRAALNEKLFF. Here the CDR3 DNA reads TGTGCCAGCAGCGCCCATCGAGCGGCTCTTAATGAAAAACTGTTTTTT.

This clone has more than one count but fewer than ten. The J gene is TRBJ2-1, the V gene TRBV11-2; no clear D gene. The CDR3 spans 13 residues. Trimming took 1 base from V and 7 from J, leaving 8 bases between them. Germline CDR1 is SGHAT and CDR2 is FQNNGV. CDR3: CASSLVSRNEQFF. The CDR3 nucleotides read TGTGCCAGCAGCTTAGTTTCCCGGAATGAGCAGTTCTTC. The entire variable domain, with the rest obtained from reference TRBV11-2 and TRBJ2-1, is as follows: EAGVAQSPRYKIIEKRQSVAFWCNPISGHATLYWYQQILGQGPKLLIQFQNNGVVDDSQLPKDRFSAERLKGVDSTLKIQPAKLEDSAVYLCASSLVSRNEQFFGPGTRLTVL.

This clone was recorded a few times. The chain recombines TRBV5-1 with TRBJ2-1; 7 bases align to TRBD1. Looked up from germline, CDR1 is SGHRS and CDR2 is YFSETQ. The CDR3 extends over 14 amino acids. Trimming cost V 4 bases and J 7 bases; bases outside gene matches: 8. CDR3 amino acids: CASSQLTGRNEQFF. The CDR3 DNA sequence: TGCGCCAGCAGCCAATTGACAGGGCGTAATGAGCAGTTCTTC.

This chain joins TRBV18 and TRBJ1-5; D unclear. CDR3 length: 14 residues. V lost 2 bases and J 0 bases, leaving 5 bases between the germline ends. Germline loops: CDR1 KGHSH, CDR2 LQKENI. The CDR3 nucleotides read TGTGCCAGCTCACCAACAAATAGCAATCAGCCCCAGCATTTT. Residues: CASSPTNSNQPQHF.

This clone showed up just a few times. V usage is TRBV29-1 and J usage is TRBJ2-1, with D perhaps TRBD2 (6 bases). The CDR3 has 13 amino acids. Germline V gene data show CDR1 as SQVTM and CDR2 as ANQGSEA. V lost 7 bases and J lost 5, with 15 bases in between. CDR3 region: CSARRGGNNEQFF. CDR3 nucleotides: TGCAGCGCCCGAAGGGGAGGAAACAATGAGCAGTTCTTC.

Remarks on this clone: The junction departs from the called germline gene at one end, perhaps through a read error. Other DNA sequences in the sample encode the same CDR3. The chain employs TRBV18 and TRBJ1-5; 12 bases fit TRBD1. The CDR3 covers 16 residues. Germline assignment: CDR1 KGHSH and CDR2 LQKENI. This CDR3 reads CASSPPGTGGEQPQHF. In nucleotides, the CDR3 is TGTGCCAGCTCGCCACCCGGGACAGGGGGCGAGCAGCCCCAGCATTTT.

This rearrangement joins TRBV7-9 to TRBJ2-7, with TRBD1 identical over 7 bases. CDR3 length equals 15 residues. Unmatched junction bases numbered 7, after V lost 5 bases and J lost 0 bases. CDR1 SEHNR and CDR2 FQNEAQ come from the germline V gene (reference sequence). The CDR3 nucleotides read TGTGCCAGCAGCCCGAAGGACAGGATCTCCTACGAGCAGTACTTC. Translating gives CASSPKDRISYEQYF.